This T cell receptor beta chain was sequenced for a study of CD8 T cells in ankylosing spondylitis. Looked up from germline, CDR1 is SQVTM and CDR2 is ANQGSEA. CDR3 length equals 13 residues. Trimming removed 4 bases from V and 1 base from J, with 11 bases in between. This clonotype appeared many times. Its antigen is still unknown. The authors made TCR beta libraries by quantitative 5'-RACE with molecular barcodes. Each CDR3 protein gets one entry after TCRdb re-called the 5' RACE reads with MiXCR. Seen here are about 460,000 distinct CDR3 sequences, roughly 5% observed once, and the top ten hold approximately 3.5%. General study points: Significant enrichment of disease-linked clones was reportedly seen in matched ankylosing spondylitis synovial fluid. Previous work reported some of these motif variants in the synovial fluid and blood of reactive arthritis. Characteristic, it appeared, of ankylosing spondylitis blood was a TCR beta motif of about eight highly homologous variants. Disease-linked clones proved CD8+ and comparatively uncommon in peripheral blood.

The specimen was blood, either unsorted or a sorted T cell fraction (not recorded which). The rearrangement uses TRBV29-1 and TRBJ2-7, with D perhaps TRBD1 (5 bases). The TCR comes from a male donor with ankylosing spondylitis. In nucleotides, the CDR3 is TGCAGCGTTGTTATTCCAGGGTCCTACGAGCAGTACTTC. Amino acid sequence: CSVVIPGSYEQYF.